The 19 T cell receptor beta chains reported below all come from one sample, sequenced in a study of cytomegalovirus exposure and HLA in healthy donors. Amplification used 60 Vbeta primers and 13 Jbeta primers. The assay was immunoSEQ multiplex PCR, and TCRdb's table has in-frame clones only and misses some. The sample has under 200,000 clones; roughly 68% are singletons. Sequencing input: PBMCs. The receptors derive from a woman aged 25 to 39 in good health and CMV-seronegative.

This clone was seen a few times. V and J are TRBV5-1 and TRBJ1-5; 7 bases are a match to TRBD1. Unmatched junction bases numbered 8, after V lost 1 base and J lost 4 bases. CDR3 length: 16 amino acids. Germline CDR1 and CDR2: SGHRS and YFSETQ. The CDR3, as DNA: TGCGCCAGCAGCTTGAACCCCGGACAGGATAATCAGCCCCAGCATTTT. It yields the protein CASSLNPGQDNQPQHF.

The chain recombines TRBV10-3 with TRBJ2-7; D possibly corresponds to TRBD1 (5 bases). Trimming took 2 bases from V and 0 from J, leaving 8 bases between them. CDR3 size: 14 residues. The germline CDR1 and CDR2 sequences are ENHRY and SYGVKD. CDR3 in amino acids: CAISEDSSSYEQYF. In DNA, the CDR3 is TGTGCCATCAGTGAGGACAGTAGCTCCTACGAGCAGTACTTC.

About this clone: An end of the junction differs from the germline gene, which may be a read error. The V gene is TRBV7-9, the J gene TRBJ2-7; maybe TRBD2 (6 bases). The CDR3 extends over 14 amino acids. The V gene's germline CDR1 is SEHNR and CDR2 FQNEAQ (reference sequence). The CDR3 bases are TGTTCCAGCAGCCCACGACTAGTACCCTACGAGCAGTACTTC. Amino acid sequence: CSSSPRLVPYEQYF.

In this sample, this clone turned up once. J is TRBJ1-1 and V is TRBV7-2, with D tentatively TRBD1 (5 bases). With 4 bases removed from V and 0 bases from J, the gap between germline ends came to 18 bases. This CDR3 comprises 17 residues. CDR1 and CDR2 from the germline V gene are SGHTA and FQGNSA. The CDR3 reads CASSYRRTGVMNTEAFF. The CDR3 region has the DNA TGTGCCAGCAGCTATCGGAGGACGGGGGTGATGAACACTGAAGCTTTCTTT.

The chain is built from TRBV10-1 and TRBJ2-5; 7 bases line up with TRBD2. With 8 bases clipped from V and 5 bases from J, the junction kept 17 bases outside the gene matches. This CDR3 has 16 residues. Germline V gives CDR1 WNHNN, CDR2 SYGVQD (reference sequence). The CDR3 loop reads CASLGTGRLVGETQYF. CDR3 nucleotide sequence: TGCGCCAGCCTCGGAACCGGGAGGTTGGTTGGGGAGACCCAGTACTTC.

This sequence joins TRBV5-1 and TRBJ1-6, with 8 bases matching TRBD1. CDR1 is SGHRS, CDR2 YFSETQ, per germline. The CDR3 length is 14 residues. Trimming took 3 bases from V and 7 from J; bases not matched to a gene: 3. CDR3 protein: CASSSGQVNSPLHF. The CDR3 DNA reads as TGCGCCAGCAGCTCGGGACAGGTCAATTCACCCCTCCACTTT.

This clone appeared a single time. V gene TRBV27 combines with J gene TRBJ1-1; no clear D gene. V was shortened by 4 bases and J by 7 bases, with 22 bases between the two germline ends. Germline assignment: CDR1 MNHEY and CDR2 SMNVEV (reference sequence). The CDR3 sequence is 16 residues long. CDR3 sequence: CASSSREGWGFGEAFF. CDR3 bases: TGTGCCAGCAGTTCACGGGAGGGATGGGGATTCGGTGAAGCTTTCTTT.

This clone was observed a handful of times. The J gene is TRBJ1-1, the V gene TRBV19; the D is unclear. Germline V gene sequence: CDR1 LNHDA, CDR2 SQIVND (reference sequence). The CDR3 is 15 residues long. V lost 3 bases and J 0 bases, leaving 11 bases between the germline ends. Here the CDR3 DNA reads TGTGCCAGTAGTATTTCACCGGGAATGAACACTGAAGCTTTCTTT. The encoded protein is CASSISPGMNTEAFF. The whole variable domain, filled in from reference TRBV19 and TRBJ1-1, reads DGGITQSPKYLFRKEGQNVTLSCEQNLNHDAMYWYRQDPGQGLRLIYYSQIVNDFQKGDIAEGYSVSREKKESFPLTVTSAQKNPTAFYLCASSISPGMNTEAFFGQGTRLTVV.

J is TRBJ2-2 and V is TRBV28; TRBD2 is a possible D gene (7 bases). Trimming stripped 2 bases from V and 0 bases from J, with 10 bases between. The CDR3 runs to 16 residues. Germline values: CDR1 MDHEN, CDR2 SYDVKM. CDR3 in amino acids: CASSLRGGANTGELFF. DNA of the CDR3: TGTGCCAGCAGTTTAAGGGGGGGGGCGAACACCGGGGAGCTGTTTTTT.

V and J are TRBV19 and TRBJ2-1; TRBD2 agrees at 7 bases. Trimming cost V 6 bases and J 2 bases; bases outside gene matches: 7. The CDR3 contains 15 residues. Per germline, CDR1 LNHDA and CDR2 SQIVND (reference sequence). CDR3 coding DNA: TGTGCCAGTAGGAACCTAGCGGTGACCTACAATGAGCAGTTCTTC. Amino acid sequence: CASRNLAVTYNEQFF.

The chain has TRBV19 and TRBJ1-6; no reliable D call. Germline-derived CDR1 and CDR2 are LNHDA and SQIVND (reference sequence). The germline V and J ends were trimmed by 3 bases and 10 bases, with 10 bases remaining between them. The CDR3 loop spans 13 amino acids. CDR3 DNA sequence: TGTGCCAGTAGTATGCGGGATTACTCACCCCTCCACTTT. This sequence encodes CASSMRDYSPLHF.

The CDR3 loop reads CASRKDSRAGYGYTF. CDR3 bases: TGTGCCAGCAGGAAGGACTCTAGGGCCGGCTATGGCTACACCTTC. The genes are TRBV2 and TRBJ1-2, with D hard to call. The germline V gene has CDR1 SNHLY and CDR2 FYNNEI. V lost 6 bases and J 4 bases, leaving 18 bases between the germline ends. This CDR3 spans 15 amino acids.

The chain recombines TRBV14 with TRBJ1-4; maybe TRBD1 (6 bases). The CDR3 loop spans 14 amino acids. Germline V gene lookup returns CDR1 SGHDN and CDR2 FVKESK. Deletions cut 2 bases from V and 7 bases from J, with 11 bases between. The CDR3 reads CASSQSRTVEKLFF. Written as DNA, the CDR3 is TGTGCCAGCAGCCAATCTAGGACAGTTGAAAAACTGTTTTTT.

The chain employs TRBV27 and TRBJ2-1; tentatively, D is TRBD1 (6 bases). Germline CDR1 and CDR2: MNHEY and SMNVEV (reference sequence). V shed 2 bases and J shed 1 base, with 12 bases lying between them. The CDR3 totals 16 residues. The CDR3 region is CASSLATGLSYNEQFF. Here the CDR3 DNA reads TGTGCCAGCAGTTTAGCCACAGGGTTATCCTACAATGAGCAGTTCTTC.

The V call is TRBV7-6, the J call TRBJ2-3, with 10 positions matching TRBD1. Germline V gives CDR1 SGHVS, CDR2 FNYEAQ. This CDR3 is built from 15 residues. The junction had 2 bases not matched to a gene; V was cut back by 1 base and J by 4 bases. Written as DNA, the CDR3 is TGTGCCAGCAGCTTAGGCGGGACAGGGGCAGATACGCAGTATTTT. Protein: CASSLGGTGADTQYF.

The CDR3 DNA sequence: TGTGCCAGCAGTTACGACAAACCCAATCAGCCCCAGCATTTT. It is translated as CASSYDKPNQPQHF. The chain couples TRBV6-6 to TRBJ1-5, with D unresolved. Deletions cut 2 bases from V and 3 bases from J, with 8 bases between. Germline V gene sequence: CDR1 MNHNY, CDR2 SVGAGI (reference sequence). The CDR3 consists of 14 residues.

This chain links TRBV4-3 with TRBJ2-5, with D maybe TRBD1 (5 bases). The ends were cut back, 0 bases at V and 4 bases at J, with 12 bases in the middle. This CDR3 has 15 residues. CDR1 LGHNA and CDR2 YSLEER come from the germline V gene. CDR3 coding DNA: TGCGCCAGCAGCCAAGAAGTGGGGCAGTTAGAGACCCAGTACTTC. It codes for CASSQEVGQLETQYF.

V and J are TRBV7-2 and TRBJ1-6; D is perhaps TRBD1 (5 bases). V dropped 9 bases and J dropped 0 bases, with 12 bases sitting between them. Germline CDR1 SGHTA, CDR2 FQGNSA. This CDR3 is 15 amino acids long. This CDR3 is CASGGSGSYNSPLHF. CDR3 nucleotide sequence: TGTGCCAGTGGGGGGAGTGGCTCCTATAATTCACCCCTCCACTTT.

The chain employs TRBV5-1 and TRBJ2-1, with a possible D match to TRBD2 (6 bases). The length of the CDR3 is 15 residues. Trimming stripped 0 bases from V and 8 bases from J, with 15 bases between. Germline-derived CDR1 and CDR2 are SGHRS and YFSETQ. This CDR3 is CASSLVSGFRDEQFF. Written as DNA, the CDR3 is TGCGCCAGCAGCTTGGTTAGCGGCTTTCGCGATGAGCAGTTCTTC.